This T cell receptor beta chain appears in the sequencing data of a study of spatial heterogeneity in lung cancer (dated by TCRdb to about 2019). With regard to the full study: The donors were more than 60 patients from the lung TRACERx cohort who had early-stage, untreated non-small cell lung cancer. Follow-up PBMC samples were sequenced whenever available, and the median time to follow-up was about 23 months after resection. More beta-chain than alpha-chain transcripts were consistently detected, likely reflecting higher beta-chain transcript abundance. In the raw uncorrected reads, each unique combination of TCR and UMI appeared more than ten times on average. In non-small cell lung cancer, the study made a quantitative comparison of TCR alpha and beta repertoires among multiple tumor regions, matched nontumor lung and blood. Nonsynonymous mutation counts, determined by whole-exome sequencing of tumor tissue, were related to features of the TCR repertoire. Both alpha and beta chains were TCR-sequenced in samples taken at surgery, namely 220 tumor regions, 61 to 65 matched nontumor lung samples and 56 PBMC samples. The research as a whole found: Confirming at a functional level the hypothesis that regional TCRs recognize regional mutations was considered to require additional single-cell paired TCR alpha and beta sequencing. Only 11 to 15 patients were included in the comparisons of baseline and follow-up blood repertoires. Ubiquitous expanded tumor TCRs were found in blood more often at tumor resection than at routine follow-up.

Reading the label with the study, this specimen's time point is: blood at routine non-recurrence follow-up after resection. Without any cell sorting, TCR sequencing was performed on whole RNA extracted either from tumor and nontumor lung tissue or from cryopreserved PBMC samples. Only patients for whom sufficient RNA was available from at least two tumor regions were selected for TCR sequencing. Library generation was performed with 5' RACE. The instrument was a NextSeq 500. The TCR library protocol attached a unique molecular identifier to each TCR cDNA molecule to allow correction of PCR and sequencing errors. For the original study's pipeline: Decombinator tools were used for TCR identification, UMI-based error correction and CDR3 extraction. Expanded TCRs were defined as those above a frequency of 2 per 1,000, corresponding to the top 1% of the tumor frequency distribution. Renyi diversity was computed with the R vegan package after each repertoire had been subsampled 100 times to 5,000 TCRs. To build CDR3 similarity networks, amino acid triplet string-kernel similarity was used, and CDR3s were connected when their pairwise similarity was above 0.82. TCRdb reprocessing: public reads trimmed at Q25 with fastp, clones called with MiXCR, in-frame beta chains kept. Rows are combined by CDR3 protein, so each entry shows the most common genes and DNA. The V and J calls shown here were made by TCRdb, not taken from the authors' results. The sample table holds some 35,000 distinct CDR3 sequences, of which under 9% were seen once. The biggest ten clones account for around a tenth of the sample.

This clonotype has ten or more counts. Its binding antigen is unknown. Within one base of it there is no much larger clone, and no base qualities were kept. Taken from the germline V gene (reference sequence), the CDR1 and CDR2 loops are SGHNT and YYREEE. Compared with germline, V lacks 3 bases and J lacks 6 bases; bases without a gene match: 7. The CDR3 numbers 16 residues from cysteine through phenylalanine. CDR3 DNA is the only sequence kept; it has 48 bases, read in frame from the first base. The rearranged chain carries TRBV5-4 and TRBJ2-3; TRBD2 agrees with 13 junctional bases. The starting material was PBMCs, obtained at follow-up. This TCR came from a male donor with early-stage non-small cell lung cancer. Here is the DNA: TGTGCCAGCAGCTGGACTAGCGGGGGCGTCTTGGATACGCAGTATTTT. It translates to CASSWTSGGVLDTQYF.